The rows below give T cell receptor beta chains drawn from one sample of a study of Graves' ophthalmopathy and Graves' hyperthyroidism. TCRdb independently ran MiXCR on the multiplex PCR reads; one entry per CDR3 protein. The sample contains some 750,000 distinct CDR3 sequences, roughly two fifths of which appear only once. What was sequenced was peripheral blood. The receptors here all came from an adult man with Graves' ophthalmopathy. CDR3s include the opening cysteine and the closing phenylalanine or tryptophan. Each record gives: D gene, clone size, J gene, V gene, CDR3 DNA, CDR3 protein. A D gene is named only where the DNA matches it firmly. Not all rows give a size; the values are once, few, many and, for expanded clones, a class.

TRBD2 | NA | TRBJ2-3 | TRBV29-1 | TGCAGCGTCCCAGGCGGGGGGGCAGATACGCAGTATTTT | CSVPGGGADTQYF
TRBD2 | NA | TRBJ2-7 | TRBV7-2 | TGTGCCAGCAGTTACCCAAGCGGGGTCTCCTACGAGCAGTACTTC | CASSYPSGVSYEQYF
NA | many | TRBJ2-5 | TRBV29-1 | TGCAGCGTTGCCAGGGGAAACCAAGAGACCCAGTACTTC | CSVARGNQETQYF
TRBD2 | NA | TRBJ2-7 | TRBV11-2 | TGTGCCAGCAGTTTGGCCACTAGCGGGAGGGTCCACGAGCAGTACTTC | CASSLATSGRVHEQYF
NA | NA | TRBJ2-6 | TRBV5-4 | TGTGCCAGCATGCCCGGAGGGGGCTCTGGGGCCAACGTCCTGACTTTC | CASMPGGGSGANVLTF
TRBD1 | few | TRBJ1-5 | TRBV6-2/TRBV6-3 | TGTGCCAGCAGTTACACACCCGGACAGGGTGGTGGTCAGCCCCAGCATTTT | CASSYTPGQGGGQPQHF
TRBD1 | NA | TRBJ2-5 | TRBV10-2 | TGCGCCAGCAGTGAGTCTGCGGACAGGGGAGGCCAAGAGACCCAGTACTTC | CASSESADRGGQETQYF
NA | many | TRBJ1-3 | TRBV7-8 | TGTGCCAGCAGCTTAGGATACCGCGGGATCTCTGGAAACACCATATATTTT | CASSLGYRGISGNTIYF
NA | NA | TRBJ2-5 | TRBV29-1 | TGCAGCGTTGAAGGGGGCCAGGGAGAGACCCAGTACTTC | CSVEGGQGETQYF
NA | many | TRBJ1-1 | TRBV19 | TGTGCCACGCGAGTCGGTGAGACTGAAGCTTTCTTT | CATRVGETEAFF
NA | few | TRBJ1-2 | TRBV20-1 | TGCAGTGCTAGAGCCGTGGGACTGGGTGGGCAGGCGACTGGCTACACCTTC | CSARAVGLGGQATGYTF
NA | NA | TRBJ2-2 | TRBV12-3/TRBV12-4 | TGTGCCAGCAGTTCAGCCCGGGACGGCACCGGGGAGCTGTTTTTT | CASSSARDGTGELFF
NA | NA | TRBJ1-5 | TRBV29-1 | TGCAGCGTTGAAGATAATAGCCAGGGATGTCAGCCCCAGCATTTT | CSVEDNSQGCQPQHF
NA | NA | TRBJ2-5 | TRBV11-2 | TGTGCCAGCAGCTTGGACCCTTTAAAAGAGACCCAGTACTTC | CASSLDPLKETQYF
NA | many | TRBJ2-5 | TRBV7-2 | TGTGCCAGCAGCTTAGCTCGACAGGAGCAAGAGACCCAGTACTTC | CASSLARQEQETQYF
NA | few | TRBJ1-4 | TRBV6-5 | TGTGCCAGCAGTTTCGGAACACCTAGTGAAAAACTGTTTTTT | CASSFGTPSEKLFF
NA | NA | TRBJ1-2 | TRBV4-3 | TGCGCCAGCAGCCAAGCTCTCGGGGCATACGGCTACACCTTC | CASSQALGAYGYTF
NA | NA | TRBJ2-7 | TRBV20-1 | TGCGGTGCTATGGACGACTCCTACGAGCAGTACTTC | CGAMDDSYEQYF
TRBD1 | NA | TRBJ1-3 | TRBV2 | TGTGCCAGCACCAGACAGGGGGCTGGAAACACCATATATTTT | CASTRQGAGNTIYF
NA | NA | TRBJ2-5 | TRBV2 | TGTGCCAGCAGTGCCCGAAAGGGAATGGAGACCCAGTACTTC | CASSARKGMETQYF
NA | few | TRBJ2-5 | TRBV29-1 | TGCAGCCCCACCGGGACGGTGGTCCAAGAGACCCAGTACTTC | CSPTGTVVQETQYF
TRBD1 | NA | TRBJ2-7 | TRBV29-1 | TGCAGCCGGGACAGGCAGGTCTCCTACGAGCAGTACTTC | CSRDRQVSYEQYF
NA | few | TRBJ2-7 | TRBV7-3 | TGTGCCAGCAGCGCGGGACACAGAGGGGACTACGAGCAGTACTTC | CASSAGHRGDYEQYF
TRBD2 | NA | TRBJ2-3 | TRBV20-1 | TGCAGTGCTAGGGACCCCGGGACTAGAACAGATACGCAGTATTTT | CSARDPGTRTDTQYF
TRBD1 | few | TRBJ1-2 | TRBV19 | TGTGCCAGTAGTCCAAGAAGAGAGACAGGGGTCGGCTACACCTTC | CASSPRRETGVGYTF
TRBD2 | NA | TRBJ2-7 | TRBV20-1 | TGCAGTGCTAGTGGGACTAGCGGGGCGAACTCCTACGAGCAGTACTTC | CSASGTSGANSYEQYF
NA | many | TRBJ1-2 | TRBV15 | TGTGCCACCAGCAGAGATTTTAACGGGGGGCTTAACTATGGCTACACCTTC | CATSRDFNGGLNYGYTF
NA | many | TRBJ2-7 | TRBV7-6 | TGTGCCAGCAGCCCCGGGACTTTTCCCTACGAGCAGTACTTC | CASSPGTFPYEQYF
NA | many | TRBJ1-6 | TRBV7-9 | TGTGCCAGCAGCTTAGGGCCGGGGGATTCACCCCTCCACTTT | CASSLGPGDSPLHF
NA | NA | TRBJ2-2 | TRBV7-9 | TGTGCCAGCACCACCCCCGGGGCACGCACCGGGGAGCTGTTTTTT | CASTTPGARTGELFF
TRBD2 | few | TRBJ2-7 | TRBV20-1 | TGCAGTGCCAATAGCGGGTTTGCCTCCTACGAGCAGTACTTC | CSANSGFASYEQYF
NA | NA | TRBJ1-2 | TRBV10-2 | TGCGCCAGCACAGGGACACTTAACTATGGCTACACCTTC | CASTGTLNYGYTF
NA | few | TRBJ2-7 | TRBV5-1 | TGCGCCAGCAGCTTGGCGTACCAGGGAAACCCCTACGAGCAGTACTTC | CASSLAYQGNPYEQYF
NA | NA | TRBJ1-1 | TRBV20-1 | TGCAGTGCTAGCTGGGAGCCACTTAACACTGAAGCTTTCTTT | CSASWEPLNTEAFF
NA | many | TRBJ1-2 | TRBV29-1 | TGCAGCGTTCCCTTGTCCGAGGGAGGCTACACCTTC | CSVPLSEGGYTF
TRBD1 | NA | TRBJ1-2 | TRBV2 | TGTGCCAGCAGTCAAAAAGGGGGCTGGTATGGCTACACCTTC | CASSQKGGWYGYTF
TRBD2 | NA | TRBJ2-5 | TRBV10-3 | TGTGCCATCAGTGAGGTGGGGGGGGTTGGCGAAGAGACCCAGTACTTC | CAISEVGGVGEETQYF
TRBD1 | NA | TRBJ1-1 | TRBV6-6 | TGTGCCAGCAGTTACGCAGGGGGGAACACTGAAGCTTTCTTT | CASSYAGGNTEAFF
NA | many | TRBJ2-2 | TRBV10-3 | TGTGCCATCAGTGAGCTGGGGGCGAACACCGGGGAGCTGTTTTTT | CAISELGANTGELFF
NA | few | TRBJ2-2 | TRBV10-3 | TGTGCCATCAGGAAAAACACCGGGGAGCTGTTTTTT | CAIRKNTGELFF
TRBD1 | NA | TRBJ1-4 | TRBV11-2 | TGTGCCAGCAGCTCGCCTGGGACAGTCAATGAAAAACTGTTTTTT | CASSSPGTVNEKLFF
NA | NA | TRBJ2-2 | TRBV10-3 | TGTGCCATCAGTGAGTATGCGACCGACTTCACCGGGGAGCTGTTTTTT | CAISEYATDFTGELFF
TRBD2 | NA | TRBJ2-7 | TRBV11-2 | TGCGCCAGCAGCCAAGGGAGGGGATCGGGCTACGAGCAGTACTTC | CASSQGRGSGYEQYF
TRBD1 | many | TRBJ1-6 | TRBV7-8 | TGTGCCAGCAGCTCCCTCCGCAGGGGGCGTAATTCACCCCTCCACTTT | CASSSLRRGRNSPLHF
TRBD2 | many | TRBJ2-5 | TRBV7-2 | TGTGCCAGCAGCATTGAGGGACTAGTCCAAGAGACCCAGTACTTC | CASSIEGLVQETQYF
NA | few | TRBJ2-2 | TRBV4-2 | TGTGCCAGCAGCCAAGTGGACGCGGGAACCGGGGAGCTGTTTTTT | CASSQVDAGTGELFF
NA | once | TRBJ1-1 | TRBV6-4 | TGTGCCAGTAACTCCTACAGTTTGAACACTGAAGCTTTCTTT | CASNSYSLNTEAFF
TRBD1 | NA | TRBJ2-2 | TRBV7-9 | TGTGCCAGCAGCTACGAACCAGGGGGATGGGCCGGGGAGCTGTTTTTT | CASSYEPGGWAGELFF
NA | NA | TRBJ1-4 | TRBV10-3 | TGTGCCACAGAAGATAATGAAAAACTGTTTTTT | CATEDNEKLFF
TRBD1 | NA | TRBJ1-1 | TRBV5-4 | TGTGCCAGCAGCCTCTTGACAGGGACGGGCACTGAAGCTTTCTTT | CASSLLTGTGTEAFF
TRBD1 | NA | TRBJ1-5 | TRBV29-1 | TGCAGCGTTGGACAGGGCGGGGATCAGCCCCAGCATTTT | CSVGQGGDQPQHF
TRBD2 | NA | TRBJ2-7 | TRBV9 | TGTGCCAGCAGCGTAGAGCCTAGCGGGAGTACCGAGCAGTACTTC | CASSVEPSGSTEQYF
NA | NA | TRBJ2-2 | TRBV25-1 | TGTGCCAGCAGTGCTAGGAGCGTAGGAGTCGGGGTCGGGGAGCTGTTTTTT | CASSARSVGVGVGELFF
TRBD1 | NA | TRBJ1-4 | TRBV7-8 | TGTGCCAGCAGCCCGAGGACAGGGACTGAAAAACTGTTTTTT | CASSPRTGTEKLFF
NA | many | TRBJ1-6 | TRBV7-7 | TGTGCTAGCAGCACGCACAAACCGCCCGTCCGAGACACGGATTCACCCCTCCACTTT | CASSTHKPPVRDTDSPLHF